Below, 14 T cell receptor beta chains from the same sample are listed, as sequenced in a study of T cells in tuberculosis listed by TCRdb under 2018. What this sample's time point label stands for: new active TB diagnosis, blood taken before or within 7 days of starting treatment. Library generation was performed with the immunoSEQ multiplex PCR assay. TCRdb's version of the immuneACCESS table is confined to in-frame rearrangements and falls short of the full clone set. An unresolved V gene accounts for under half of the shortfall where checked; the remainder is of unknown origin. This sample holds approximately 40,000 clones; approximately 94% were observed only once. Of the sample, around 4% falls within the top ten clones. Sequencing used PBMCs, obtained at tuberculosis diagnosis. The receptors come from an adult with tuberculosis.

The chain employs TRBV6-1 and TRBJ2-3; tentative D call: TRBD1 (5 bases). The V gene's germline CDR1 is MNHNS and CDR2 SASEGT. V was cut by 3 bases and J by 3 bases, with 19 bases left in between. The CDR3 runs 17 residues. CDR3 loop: CASSDPGSGRLTDTQYF. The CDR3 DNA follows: TGTGCCAGCAGTGACCCCGGCTCAGGGCGACTGACAGATACGCAGTATTTT.

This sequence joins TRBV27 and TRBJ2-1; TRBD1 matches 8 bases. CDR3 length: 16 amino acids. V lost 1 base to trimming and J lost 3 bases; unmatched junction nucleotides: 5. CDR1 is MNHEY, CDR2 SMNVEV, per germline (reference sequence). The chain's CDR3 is CASSLYARGLYNEQFF. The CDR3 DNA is TGTGCCAGCAGTTTATACGCCAGGGGGCTCTACAATGAGCAGTTCTTC.

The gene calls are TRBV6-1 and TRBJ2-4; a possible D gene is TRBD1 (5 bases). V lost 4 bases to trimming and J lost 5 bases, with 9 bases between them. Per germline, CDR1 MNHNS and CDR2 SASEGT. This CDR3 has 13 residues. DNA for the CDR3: TGTGCCAGCAGTGTAGGACACCAAAACATTCAGTACTTC. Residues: CASSVGHQNIQYF.

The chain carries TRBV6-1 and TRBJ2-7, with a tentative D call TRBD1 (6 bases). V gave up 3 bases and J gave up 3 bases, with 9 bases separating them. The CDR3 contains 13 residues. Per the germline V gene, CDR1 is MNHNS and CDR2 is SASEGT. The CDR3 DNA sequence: TGTGCCAGCAGTGAGGTGGACAGCTACGAGCAGTACTTC. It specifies CASSEVDSYEQYF.

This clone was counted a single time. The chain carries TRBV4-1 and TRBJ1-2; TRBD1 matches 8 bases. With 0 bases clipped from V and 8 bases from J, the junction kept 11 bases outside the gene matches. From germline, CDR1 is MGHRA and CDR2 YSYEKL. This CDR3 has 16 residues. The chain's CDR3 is CASSQDGPTGQGGYTF. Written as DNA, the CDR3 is TGCGCCAGCAGCCAAGATGGGCCTACCGGACAGGGCGGCTACACCTTC.

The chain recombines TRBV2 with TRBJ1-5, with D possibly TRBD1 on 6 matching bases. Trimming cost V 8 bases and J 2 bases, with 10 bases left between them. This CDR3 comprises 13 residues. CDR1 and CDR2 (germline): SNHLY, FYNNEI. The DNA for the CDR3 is TGTGCCAGCCGGGACACCGGCAATCAGCCCCAGCATTTT. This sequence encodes CASRDTGNQPQHF.

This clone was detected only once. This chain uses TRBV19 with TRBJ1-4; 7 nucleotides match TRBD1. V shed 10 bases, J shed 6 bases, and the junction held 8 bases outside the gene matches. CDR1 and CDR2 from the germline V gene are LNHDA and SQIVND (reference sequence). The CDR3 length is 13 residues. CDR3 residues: CATRRDSDEKLFF. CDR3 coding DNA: TGTGCCACCCGCCGGGACAGCGATGAAAAACTGTTTTTT.

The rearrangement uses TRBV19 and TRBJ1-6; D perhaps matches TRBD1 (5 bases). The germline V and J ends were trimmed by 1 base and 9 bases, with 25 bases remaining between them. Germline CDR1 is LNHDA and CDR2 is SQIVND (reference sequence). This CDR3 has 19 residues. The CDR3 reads CASSIGTRGKGTYPSPLHF. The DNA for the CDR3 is TGTGCCAGTAGTATAGGAACTCGGGGGAAGGGTACGTATCCTTCACCCCTCCACTTT.

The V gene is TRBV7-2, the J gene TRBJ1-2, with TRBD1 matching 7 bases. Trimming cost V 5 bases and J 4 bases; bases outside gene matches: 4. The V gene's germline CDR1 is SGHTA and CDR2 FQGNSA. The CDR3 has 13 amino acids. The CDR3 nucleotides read TGTGCCAGCAGCCGTGGACAGGCCTATGGCTACACCTTC. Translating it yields CASSRGQAYGYTF. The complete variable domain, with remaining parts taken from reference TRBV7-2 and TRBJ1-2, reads GAGVSQSPSNKVTEKGKDVELRCDPISGHTALYWYRQSLGQGLEFLIYFQGNSAPDKSGLPSDRFSAERTGGSVSTLTIQRTQQEDSAVYLCASSRGQAYGYTFGSGTRLTVV.

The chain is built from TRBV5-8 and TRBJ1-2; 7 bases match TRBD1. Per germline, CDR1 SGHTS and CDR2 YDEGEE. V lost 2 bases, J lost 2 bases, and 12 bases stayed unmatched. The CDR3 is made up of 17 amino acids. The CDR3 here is CASSLSTTGQRNYGYTF. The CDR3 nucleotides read TGTGCCAGCAGCTTATCAACGACAGGGCAAAGGAACTATGGCTACACCTTC.

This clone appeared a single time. CDR3 residues: CASSQGRQGYGYTF. CDR3 nucleotides: TGCGCCAGCAGCCAAGGAAGACAGGGCTATGGCTACACCTTC. This rearrangement joins TRBV4-1 to TRBJ1-2; 7 nucleotides agree with TRBD1. The germline CDR1 and CDR2 sequences are MGHRA and YSYEKL. With 1 base clipped from V and 4 bases from J, the junction kept 3 bases outside the gene matches. The CDR3 is 14 residues long.

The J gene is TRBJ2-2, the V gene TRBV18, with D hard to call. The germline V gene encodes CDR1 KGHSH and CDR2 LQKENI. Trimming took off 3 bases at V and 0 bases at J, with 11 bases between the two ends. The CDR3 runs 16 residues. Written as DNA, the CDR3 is TGTGCCAGCTCACCCTTCGGGTCGACGAACACCGGGGAGCTGTTTTTT. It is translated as CASSPFGSTNTGELFF. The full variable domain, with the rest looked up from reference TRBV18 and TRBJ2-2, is NAGVMQNPRHLVRRRGQEARLRCSPMKGHSHVYWYRQLPEEGLKFMVYLQKENIIDESGMPKERFSAEFPKEGPSILRIQQVVRGDSAAYFCASSPFGSTNTGELFFGEGSRLTVL.

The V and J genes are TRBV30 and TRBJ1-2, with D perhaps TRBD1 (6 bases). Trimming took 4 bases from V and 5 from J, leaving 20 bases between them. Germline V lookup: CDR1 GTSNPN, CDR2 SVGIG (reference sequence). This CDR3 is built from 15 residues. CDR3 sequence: CAWTPIRTAAYGYTF. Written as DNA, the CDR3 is TGTGCCTGGACCCCAATTCGGACAGCCGCATATGGCTACACCTTC.

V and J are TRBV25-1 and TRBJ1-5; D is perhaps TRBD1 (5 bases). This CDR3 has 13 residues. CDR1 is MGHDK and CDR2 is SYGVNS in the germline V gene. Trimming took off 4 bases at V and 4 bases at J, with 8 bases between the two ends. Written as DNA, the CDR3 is TGTGCCAGCAGTGGGACAACTAATCAGCCCCAGCATTTT. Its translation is CASSGTTNQPQHF.